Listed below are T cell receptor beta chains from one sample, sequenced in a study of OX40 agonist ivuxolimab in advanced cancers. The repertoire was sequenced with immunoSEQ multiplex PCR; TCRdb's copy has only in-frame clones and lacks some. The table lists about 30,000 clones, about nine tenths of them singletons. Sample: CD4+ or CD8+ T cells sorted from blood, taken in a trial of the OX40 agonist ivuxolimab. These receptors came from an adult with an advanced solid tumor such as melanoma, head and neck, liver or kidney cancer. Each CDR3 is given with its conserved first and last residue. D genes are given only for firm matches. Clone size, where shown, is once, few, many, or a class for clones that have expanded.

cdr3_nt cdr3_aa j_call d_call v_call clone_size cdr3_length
TGTGCCAGTAGTATCGGGACTAGCGGGAGGAATGAGCAGTACTTC CASSIGTSGRNEQYF TRBJ2-7 TRBD2 TRBV19 . 15
TGTGCCAGCAGCGCCCGGACTAGCGGGAGGTACACAGATACGCAGTATTTT CASSARTSGRYTDTQYF TRBJ2-3 TRBD2 TRBV9 . 17
TGTGCCAGCAGTGAAGTCTCGGGCCAGACCAGAACGCGCCATGGCTACACCTTC CASSEVSGQTRTRHGYTF TRBJ1-2 . TRBV6-1 . 18
TGTGCCAGCAGCCCCCCGACAGGGATTGAATCCTACGAGCAGTACTTC CASSPPTGIESYEQYF TRBJ2-7 TRBD1 TRBV7-8 . 16
TGTGCCAGCAGTCCCCGTTCCGGAAACACCATATATTTT CASSPRSGNTIYF TRBJ1-3 . TRBV6-6 once 13
TGTGCCAGCAGTTATTCGACAGGGGTCACCGGGGAGCTGTTTTTT CASSYSTGVTGELFF TRBJ2-2 TRBD1 TRBV6-5 . 15
TGTGCCAGCAGCGTAGGTCGACTAGCGGGAACCTACGAGCAGTACTTC CASSVGRLAGTYEQYF TRBJ2-7 TRBD2 TRBV9 . 16
TGTGCCAGCAGTTTAGGGGGGTACAATGAGCAGTTCTTC CASSLGGYNEQFF TRBJ2-1 . TRBV27 once 13
TGTGCCAGCAGCCTTCCTGTATACCAAGAGACCCAGTACTTC CASSLPVYQETQYF TRBJ2-5 . TRBV7-2 . 14
TGTGCCAGCAGCTTAGGGACCGGGAGCTCCTACAATGAGCAGTTCTTC CASSLGTGSSYNEQFF TRBJ2-1 . TRBV7-8 medium-sized 16
TGTGCCAGCAGTGAGGCAAGGGCCGGGGAGCTGTTTTTT CASSEARAGELFF TRBJ2-2 . TRBV2 . 13
TGCAGCGCCAAGCAAGGCAGCGGGAGAATCAATGAGCAGTTCTTC CSAKQGSGRINEQFF TRBJ2-1 TRBD2 TRBV29-1 . 15
TGCGCCAGCAGCTTCCTTATTGGGGGGGCGAACACCGGGGAGCTGTTTTTT CASSFLIGGANTGELFF TRBJ2-2 TRBD2 TRBV5-1 . 17